A selection of T cell receptor beta chains follows, all from one sample in a study of cytomegalovirus exposure and HLA in healthy donors. TCRdb's copy holds only in-frame clones and misses some; the assay was immunoSEQ multiplex PCR. The data show about 130,000 clones, 65% to 80% seen once. The sequenced material came from PBMCs. These receptors all come from a male donor in good health and CMV-seronegative. Each CDR3 is given with its conserved first and last residue. A D gene is named only where the DNA matches it firmly. Where a row states a size, it is once, few, many or the class of an expanded clone; other rows omit it.

TRBJ2-3	TRBV5-1	.	TRBD2	CASSPELSGLVKYF	TGCGCCAGCAGCCCAGAACTTAGCGGGCTCGTAAAGTATTTT
TRBJ2-1	TRBV30	.	.	CAWSVGSDNEQFF	TGTGCCTGGAGTGTGGGCAGTGACAATGAGCAGTTCTTC
TRBJ2-7	TRBV7-2	.	.	CASTSLGRGGEQYF	TGTGCCAGCACCAGTTTGGGTAGGGGGGGGGAGCAGTACTTC
TRBJ2-2	TRBV7-3	.	.	CASSLLSGELFF	TGTGCCAGCAGTCTCCTTTCCGGGGAGCTGTTTTTT
TRBJ2-5	TRBV9	few	TRBD2	CASSVGAGGLGETQYF	TGTGCCAGCAGCGTGGGAGCGGGGGGGCTTGGGGAGACCCAGTACTTC
TRBJ1-1	TRBV5-1	.	TRBD1	CASSLVQGAGTEAFF	TGCGCCAGCAGCTTGGTACAGGGGGCAGGTACTGAAGCTTTCTTT
TRBJ1-1	TRBV29-1	.	.	CSAQQKINTEAFF	TGCAGCGCACAACAGAAGATTAACACTGAAGCTTTCTTT
TRBJ2-7	TRBV7-8	.	.	CASSSFGFRDEQYF	TGTGCCAGCAGCTCCTTCGGCTTTCGGGACGAGCAGTACTTC
TRBJ2-1	TRBV7-9	once	TRBD2	CASSLRLAGGPGEQFF	TGTGCCAGCAGCTTACGTCTAGCGGGGGGGCCGGGTGAGCAGTTCTTC
TRBJ2-2	TRBV11-2	.	TRBD1	CASSPGTGFTGELFF	TGTGCCAGCAGCCCAGGGACAGGGTTTACCGGGGAGCTGTTTTTT
TRBJ2-7	TRBV25-1	.	.	CASRTAGGEQYF	TGTGCCAGCAGGACCGCAGGAGGGGAGCAGTACTTC
TRBJ2-2	TRBV10-2	.	.	CASSEWGTYANTGELFF	TGCGCCAGCAGTGAGTGGGGGACTTACGCGAACACCGGGGAGCTGTTTTTT
TRBJ2-1	TRBV5-1	.	TRBD2	CASSLVGREPYNEQFF	TGCGCCAGCAGCTTGGTTGGGCGGGAGCCCTACAATGAGCAGTTCTTC
TRBJ2-3	TRBV9	.	TRBD2	CASSLAGGRAGDTQYF	TGTGCCAGCAGCTTAGCTGGCGGGAGGGCCGGAGATACGCAGTATTTT
TRBJ2-1	TRBV6-4	.	TRBD2	CATSTSLGLYNEQFF	TGTGCCACCTCGACTAGCCTGGGTCTATACAATGAGCAGTTCTTC
TRBJ2-1	TRBV5-4	.	TRBD2	CASSSGGADSYNEQFF	TGTGCCAGCAGCTCCGGGGGGGCGGACTCCTACAATGAGCAGTTCTTC
TRBJ1-3	TRBV5-4	.	.	CASSPAGGLSGNTIYF	TGTGCCAGCAGCCCGGCCGGGGGGCTTTCTGGAAACACCATATATTTT
TRBJ2-7	TRBV5-1	.	.	CASSLEAYEQYF	TGCGCCAGCAGCTTGGAAGCTTACGAGCAGTACTTC
TRBJ1-6	TRBV18	few	.	CASSRQSSYNSPLHF	TGTGCCAGCTCTCGACAGAGCTCCTATAATTCACCCCTCCACTTT
TRBJ2-3	TRBV9	once	.	CASSVTLQGSDTQYF	TGTGCCAGCAGCGTAACCCTCCAGGGTTCAGATACGCAGTATTTT
TRBJ2-2	TRBV7-2	.	.	CASSPGGWTKNTGELFF	TGTGCCAGCAGCCCTGGTGGGTGGACAAAGAACACCGGGGAGCTGTTTTTT
TRBJ2-5	TRBV9	once	TRBD2	CASSPGLAGGETQYF	TGTGCCAGCAGCCCGGGACTAGCGGGAGGGGAAACCCAGTACTTC
TRBJ2-1	TRBV10-3	.	.	CAITSHNEQFF	TGTGCCATCACCTCCCACAATGAGCAGTTCTTC
TRBJ2-5	TRBV4-2	.	TRBD2	CASSQTIAGGGETQYF	TGTGCCAGCAGCCAAACAATAGCGGGGGGGGGAGAGACCCAGTACTTC
TRBJ2-7	TRBV29-1	.	TRBD2	CSVPIGTSGRYEQYF	TGCAGCGTCCCAATTGGGACTAGCGGGAGATACGAGCAGTACTTC
TRBJ2-6	TRBV29-1	.	.	CSVALSSGANVLTF	TGCAGCGTGGCCTTAAGCTCTGGGGCCAACGTCCTGACTTTC
TRBJ2-7	TRBV2	.	TRBD1	CASNESGRGLGSYEQYF	TGTGCCAGCAACGAATCGGGCAGGGGGCTGGGCTCCTACGAGCAGTACTTC
TRBJ2-3	TRBV2	.	.	CASSANSRPPDTQYF	TGTGCCAGCAGTGCGAACAGCAGGCCGCCAGATACGCAGTATTTT
TRBJ2-2	TRBV6-7	.	TRBD2	CASSYSMVREADTGELFF	TGTGCCAGCAGTTACTCGATGGTACGGGAGGCCGACACCGGGGAGCTGTTTTTT
TRBJ1-2	TRBV19	.	TRBD1	CASTLRVSTGGKGYTF	TGTGCCAGTACCCTTCGCGTGTCCACAGGGGGCAAAGGCTACACCTTC
TRBJ1-1	TRBV27	.	.	CASSLSPSLNTEAFF	TGTGCCAGCAGTTTATCTCCCAGTTTGAACACTGAAGCTTTCTTT
TRBJ2-5	TRBV19	.	.	CASSPGSLGTQYF	TGTGCCAGTAGTCCCGGGTCGTTGGGGACCCAGTACTTC
TRBJ1-1	TRBV18	.	TRBD1	CASSPTGGGRTEAFF	TGTGCCAGCTCACCAACAGGGGGCGGGAGGACTGAAGCTTTCTTT
TRBJ1-5	TRBV7-2	.	.	CASSLVMAQPQHF	TGTGCCAGCAGCTTAGTGATGGCTCAGCCCCAGCATTTT
TRBJ1-5	TRBV18	few	.	CASSPEVGPQHF	TGTGCCAGCTCACCCGAGGTAGGGCCCCAGCATTTT
TRBJ1-1	TRBV4-2	.	.	CASSQDLGEVNTEAFF	TGTGCCAGCAGCCAAGATCTTGGAGAGGTGAACACTGAAGCTTTCTTT
TRBJ1-5	TRBV9	.	.	CASSEGGGADQPQHF	TGTGCCAGCAGCGAGGGCGGGGGCGCGGATCAGCCCCAGCATTTT
TRBJ1-5	TRBV18	.	.	CASSPPSARGNQPQHF	TGTGCCAGCTCACCACCGTCTGCCAGGGGCAATCAGCCCCAGCATTTT
TRBJ2-7	TRBV7-9	few	TRBD2	CASSPTSGGVWEQYF	TGTGCCAGCAGCCCAACTAGCGGGGGGGTTTGGGAGCAGTACTTC
TRBJ2-4	TRBV7-2	.	TRBD1	CASSSGQGGRAKNIQYF	TGTGCCAGCAGCTCTGGACAGGGGGGTAGAGCCAAAAACATTCAGTACTTC
TRBJ2-1	TRBV5-1	once	.	CASRRGSNDNEQFF	TGCGCCAGCAGGCGAGGGAGTAACGACAATGAGCAGTTCTTC
TRBJ2-7	TRBV4-1	.	TRBD1	CASSQGPGGYDLYEQYF	TGCGCCAGCAGCCAAGGACCAGGGGGATATGACTTATACGAGCAGTACTTC
TRBJ1-5	TRBV6-5	.	TRBD1	CASSRTRGQGQPQHF	TGTGCCAGCAGCCGAACCAGGGGGCAAGGTCAGCCCCAGCATTTT
TRBJ2-1	TRBV27	.	TRBD2	CASSPSGSSYNEQFF	TGTGCCAGCAGTCCTAGCGGGAGCTCCTACAATGAGCAGTTCTTC
TRBJ2-2	TRBV4-1	.	.	CASSRPGWGERTGELFF	TGCGCCAGCAGCCGGCCCGGGTGGGGGGAAAGGACCGGGGAGCTGTTTTTT
TRBJ2-3	TRBV7-3	.	TRBD2	CASSLTGTSGGAGASTQYF	TGTGCCAGCAGCTTAACGGGTACTAGCGGGGGGGCCGGGGCCAGTACGCAGTATTTT
TRBJ2-7	TRBV7-9	.	TRBD2	CASSLGSSGRNEQYF	TGTGCCAGCAGCTTAGGGTCCAGCGGGAGAAACGAGCAGTACTTC